This is a list of T cell receptor beta chains from one sample in a study of blood T cell repertoires in COVID-19. Assay used: immunoSEQ multiplex PCR; TCRdb lists only in-frame clones, some missing. The sample lists around 20,000 clones, around nine tenths seen once, with over 8.5% in the top ten. The sequencing sample was made of peripheral blood. The receptor set was obtained from a human donor in a cohort sampled during active COVID-19. The donor label of this sample is uncertain. Both conserved end residues are trimmed from each CDR3. The order of the fields is V gene, J gene, clone size, CDR3 protein. Some rows have no size entry. The others give once, few or many, or a class for an expanded clone.

V gene: TRBV5-1
J gene: TRBJ1-1
clone size: few
CDR3 protein: ASSLTRLNTEAF

V gene: TRBV2
J gene: TRBJ2-1
clone size: NA
CDR3 protein: ASSARVHENEQF

V gene: TRBV24-1
J gene: TRBJ1-3
clone size: NA
CDR3 protein: ATSDGRSSGNTIY

V gene: TRBV18
J gene: TRBJ1-2
clone size: NA
CDR3 protein: ASSPGILTGGRDGYT

V gene: TRBV5-6
J gene: TRBJ2-1
clone size: NA
CDR3 protein: ASSRTEGVYNEQF

V gene: TRBV27
J gene: TRBJ2-1
clone size: NA
CDR3 protein: ASSPGTSDNEQF

V gene: TRBV6-5
J gene: TRBJ2-1
clone size: NA
CDR3 protein: ASIRLAGRYNEQF

V gene: TRBV18
J gene: TRBJ2-1
clone size: NA
CDR3 protein: ASSPRPSATGNEQF

V gene: TRBV2
J gene: TRBJ2-7
clone size: NA
CDR3 protein: ASSVTGSTYEQY

V gene: TRBV9
J gene: TRBJ2-5
clone size: NA
CDR3 protein: ASSVGGQTRTQY

V gene: TRBV7-9
J gene: TRBJ1-1
clone size: few
CDR3 protein: ASSLGSTGNSEAF

V gene: TRBV6-1
J gene: TRBJ1-6
clone size: NA
CDR3 protein: ASSDGKWTGKSSYNSPLH

V gene: TRBV7-9
J gene: TRBJ1-4
clone size: NA
CDR3 protein: ASSLKGQANEKLF

V gene: TRBV6-6
J gene: TRBJ2-2
clone size: NA
CDR3 protein: ASRASQGTGELF

V gene: TRBV21-1
J gene: TRBJ1-3
clone size: NA
CDR3 protein: ACLGGTKTSGNTIY

V gene: TRBV19
J gene: TRBJ1-1
clone size: NA
CDR3 protein: ASSIGGLGTEAF

V gene: TRBV5-5
J gene: TRBJ1-6
clone size: few
CDR3 protein: ASATGWNSPLH

V gene: TRBV2
J gene: TRBJ2-2
clone size: NA
CDR3 protein: ASRPGQASGELF

V gene: TRBV9
J gene: TRBJ2-1
clone size: NA
CDR3 protein: ASSVVAGEQF

V gene: TRBV5-6
J gene: TRBJ2-7
clone size: NA
CDR3 protein: ASRPGLAESSYEQY

V gene: TRBV2
J gene: TRBJ1-6
clone size: NA
CDR3 protein: ASRQGQGNNSPLH

V gene: TRBV12-3/TRBV12-4
J gene: TRBJ2-7
clone size: NA
CDR3 protein: ASSRAGGEQY

V gene: TRBV6-5
J gene: TRBJ1-2
clone size: NA
CDR3 protein: ASSRDRGNGYT

V gene: TRBV24-1
J gene: TRBJ2-5
clone size: NA
CDR3 protein: ATSDLARETQY

V gene: TRBV28
J gene: TRBJ2-7
clone size: NA
CDR3 protein: ASSLYSAGAYEQY

V gene: TRBV18
J gene: TRBJ2-5
clone size: NA
CDR3 protein: ASSPRQGSETQY

V gene: TRBV10-2
J gene: TRBJ2-3
clone size: NA
CDR3 protein: ASMGLEGIGTDTQY

V gene: TRBV10-3
J gene: TRBJ2-1
clone size: NA
CDR3 protein: AITSGASGRDNEQF

V gene: TRBV10-3
J gene: TRBJ1-1
clone size: NA
CDR3 protein: AISEGTGATEAF

V gene: TRBV6-4
J gene: TRBJ2-1
clone size: NA
CDR3 protein: ASSEGTSGSTYNEQF

V gene: TRBV19
J gene: TRBJ1-2
clone size: NA
CDR3 protein: ASSPGLRDGYT

V gene: TRBV6-5
J gene: TRBJ2-1
clone size: once
CDR3 protein: ASSYQRDNEQF

V gene: TRBV28
J gene: TRBJ2-7
clone size: NA
CDR3 protein: ASRLGGYEQY

V gene: TRBV6-1
J gene: TRBJ2-1
clone size: once
CDR3 protein: ASSEGGTGGAKSF

V gene: TRBV5-4
J gene: TRBJ2-3
clone size: NA
CDR3 protein: ASSLFSGDHTDTQY

V gene: TRBV12-5
J gene: TRBJ2-7
clone size: NA
CDR3 protein: ASGSGTSGSYEQY

V gene: TRBV28
J gene: TRBJ1-5
clone size: NA
CDR3 protein: ASNDRGSNQPQH